This T cell receptor beta chain was observed in a study of neurological immune-mediated disorders. This clonotype was counted at least ten times. Trimming left V 4 bases short and J 2 bases short, with 2 bases between. Germline V CDR1 and CDR2: SQVTM, ANQGSEA. This CDR3 region has 11 residues. The cDNA was generated by 5'RACE with 10-nucleotide random UMIs. Per sequencing run, 15-18 subjects together gave over 180 million TCR-beta sequences. TCRdb re-analysed the 5' RACE reads in MiXCR, keeping a single row per CDR3 protein. The sample yields approximately 48,000 distinct CDR3 sequences, roughly 3.2% seen once.

The sequencing input was PBMCs. The chain has TRBV29-1 and TRBJ2-2; D is ambiguous. This TCR came from a woman aged 45 to 65 with multiple sclerosis. The CDR3 here is CSVVNTGELFF. The DNA for the CDR3 is TGCAGCGTTGTAAACACCGGGGAGCTGTTTTTT.